One and the same sample provided the 17 T cell receptor beta chains below, sequenced in a study of blood T cell repertoires in COVID-19. Method: immunoSEQ multiplex PCR; TCRdb's copy keeps in-frame clones and lacks some. This table has approximately 240,000 clones, roughly 85% appearing once. Sequenced sample: peripheral blood. The origin of the receptors is a middle-aged man who had recovered from COVID-19.

The V call is TRBV11-2, the J call TRBJ1-3, with D possibly matching TRBD1 (5 bases). Deletions cut 5 bases from V and 4 bases from J, with 15 bases between. The germline CDR1 and CDR2 sequences are SGHAT and FQNNGV. The CDR3 loop spans 15 amino acids. This CDR3 reads CASSAPGTGGNTIYF. The CDR3 DNA is TGTGCCAGCAGCGCCCCCGGGACTGGAGGAAACACCATATATTTT.

The chain combines TRBV27 with TRBJ1-1; 7 bases match TRBD1. The CDR3 loop spans 14 amino acids. The V segment lost 5 bases and the J segment 5 bases; nucleotides outside the gene matches: 8. The germline CDR1 and CDR2 sequences are MNHEY and SMNVEV (reference sequence). For the CDR3, the DNA is TGTGCCAGCAGTCCCCGACAGGGCTTTACTGAAGCTTTCTTT. This sequence encodes CASSPRQGFTEAFF.

The chain couples TRBV11-2 to TRBJ2-2; TRBD2 agrees at 7 bases. Per the germline V gene, CDR1 is SGHAT and CDR2 is FQNNGV. The length of the CDR3 is 14 residues. V lost 1 base to trimming and J lost 6 bases; unmatched junction nucleotides: 2. The CDR3 reads CASSLGGGPGELFF. The CDR3 DNA is TGTGCCAGCAGCTTAGGGGGAGGGCCCGGGGAGCTGTTTTTT.

This clone was seen only once. The chain carries TRBV6-5 and TRBJ2-3, with TRBD2 matching over 9 bases. The CDR3 has 16 residues. The ends lost 4 bases at V and 0 bases at J; junction bases unmatched: 5. The germline gives CDR1 MNHEY, CDR2 SVGAGI. The CDR3 here is CASSLGLATSTDTQYF. The CDR3 coding sequence is TGTGCCAGCAGTTTAGGACTAGCGACTAGCACAGATACGCAGTATTTT.

In its sample, this clone was seen a few times. The chain has TRBV3-1 (or the pseudogene TRBV3-2) and TRBJ2-3, with TRBD1 matching 9 bases. The CDR3 covers 17 residues. The germline CDR1 and CDR2 sequences are LGHDT and YNNKEL (reference sequence). V shed 6 bases and J 2 bases; nucleotides not matched to a gene: 12. CDR3 amino acids: CASSPLGGQGTTDTQYF. The CDR3 nucleotides are TGTGCCAGCAGTCCTCTTGGTGGACAGGGGACCACAGATACGCAGTATTTT.

V gene TRBV7-9 combines with J gene TRBJ2-7; 9 bases match TRBD2. The trim removed 5 bases at V and 2 bases at J, leaving 7 bases unmatched. Germline CDR1 and CDR2: SEHNR and FQNEAQ (reference sequence). The CDR3 contains 15 residues. This chain's CDR3 is CASSGLAGATYEQYF. DNA for the CDR3: TGTGCCAGCAGCGGATTAGCGGGAGCGACCTACGAGCAGTACTTC.

The rearrangement joins TRBV27 to TRBJ1-1; the match to TRBD1 covers 8 bases. Germline loops: CDR1 MNHEY, CDR2 SMNVEV (reference sequence). V gave up 6 bases and J gave up 7 bases; unmatched junction bases: 10. The CDR3 sequence is 14 residues long. The chain's CDR3 is CASSQARGHGEAFF. The CDR3 DNA reads TGTGCCAGCAGCCAGGCCAGGGGGCATGGTGAAGCTTTCTTT.

The chain employs TRBV6-1 and TRBJ2-7; D is unclear. Germline CDR1 reads MNHNS; CDR2 reads SASEGT. V lost 3 bases and J lost 2, with 14 bases in between. This CDR3 contains 15 residues. The CDR3 nucleotides are TGTGCCAGCAGTGACCAGTCGGTAGCCGCCTACGAGCAGTACTTC. Residues: CASSDQSVAAYEQYF.

The V call is TRBV12-3 or TRBV12-4, the J call TRBJ1-6; maybe TRBD1 (6 bases). CDR3 length: 13 residues. V lost 6 bases to trimming and J lost 8 bases, with 11 bases between them. In DNA form, the CDR3 reads TGTGCCAGCAGCTCACAGGGACATTCACCCCTCCACTTT. This sequence encodes CASSSQGHSPLHF.

This clone was seen just once. The gene calls are TRBV3-1 (or the pseudogene TRBV3-2) and TRBJ2-2; D gene unclear. This CDR3 contains 18 residues. V lost 3 bases, J lost 1 base, and 18 bases lay in between. Germline V CDR1 and CDR2: LGHDT, YNNKEL (reference sequence). The CDR3 region is CASSHASGLPRNTGELFF. CDR3 bases: TGTGCCAGCAGCCATGCTTCTGGGCTACCGCGGAACACCGGGGAGCTGTTTTTT.

V and J are TRBV3-1 (or the pseudogene TRBV3-2) and TRBJ2-6; D not resolved. V lost 5 bases and J 4 bases, leaving 24 bases between the germline ends. Germline-derived CDR1 and CDR2 are LGHDT and YNNKEL (reference sequence). This CDR3 spans 19 amino acids. The CDR3 sequence: CASSIRVRNSALGANVLTF. Written as DNA, the CDR3 is TGTGCCAGCAGCATAAGAGTGAGAAATTCCGCTCTGGGGGCCAACGTCCTGACTTTC.

This clone was counted a few times. The chain is built from TRBV6-5 and TRBJ1-2; D is unclear. Germline lookup yields CDR1 MNHEY and CDR2 SVGAGI. Trimming took off 8 bases at V and 6 bases at J, with 13 bases between the two ends. The CDR3 extends over 12 amino acids. CDR3 amino acids: CASYWRVDGYTF. The CDR3 nucleotides read TGTGCCAGCTACTGGCGGGTTGATGGCTACACCTTC.

The table lists this clone with a count of one. CDR3 sequence reads: CASETSGFNTQYF. The CDR3 bases are TGTGCCAGCGAGACTAGCGGTTTTAATACGCAGTATTTT. This chain connects TRBV2 to TRBJ2-3, with 9 bases fitting TRBD2. Germline V gene data show CDR1 as SNHLY and CDR2 as FYNNEI. Unmatched junction bases numbered 7, after V lost 8 bases and J lost 7 bases. The CDR3 spans 13 residues. Complete variable domain (other parts from reference TRBV2 and TRBJ2-3): EPEVTQTPSHQVTQMGQEVILRCVPISNHLYFYWYRQILGQKVEFLVSFYNNEISEKSEIFDDQFSVERPDGSNFTLKIRSTKLEDSAMYFCASETSGFNTQYFGPGTRLTVL.

The rearrangement uses TRBV3-1 (or the pseudogene TRBV3-2) and TRBJ1-2, with 8 nucleotides matching TRBD1. Per the germline V gene, CDR1 is LGHDT and CDR2 is YNNKEL (reference sequence). The CDR3 is 14 amino acids. J was trimmed by 2 bases and V by 6 bases; bases with no gene match: 5. The CDR3 region has the DNA TGTGCCAGCAGACCCAGGGGGCAAAACTATGGCTACACCTTC. It yields the protein CASRPRGQNYGYTF.

For the CDR3, the DNA is TGTGCCAGCAGCCCCGGGAGACGGGAGCAGTTCTTC. As protein: CASSPGRREQFF. This chain links TRBV6-5 with TRBJ2-1; D might be TRBD2 (6 bases). V was cut by 6 bases and J by 10 bases, with 13 bases left in between. In germline, CDR1 is MNHEY, CDR2 SVGAGI. This CDR3 has 12 amino acids.

This chain connects TRBV7-8 to TRBJ2-3; D uncertain. This CDR3 contains 13 residues. The ends were cut back, 6 bases at V and 6 bases at J, with 13 bases in the middle. Germline assignment: CDR1 SGHVS and CDR2 FQNEAQ. The CDR3 sequence is CASRRNSPDTQYF. The CDR3 DNA follows: TGTGCCAGCAGACGAAACAGCCCTGATACGCAGTATTTT. The variable domain in full, completed from reference TRBV7-8 and TRBJ2-3, reads GAGVSQSPRYKVAKRGQDVALRCDPISGHVSLFWYQQALGQGPEFLTYFQNEAQLDKSGLPSDRFFAERPEGSVSTLKIQRTQQEDSAVYLCASRRNSPDTQYFGPGTRLTVL.

The J gene is TRBJ1-1, the V gene TRBV28, with unresolved D. Per the germline V gene, CDR1 is MDHEN and CDR2 is SYDVKM. The length of the CDR3 is 13 residues. V lost 7 bases and J 0 bases, leaving 9 bases between the germline ends. The CDR3 is CASTGVMNTEAFF. DNA of the CDR3: TGTGCCAGCACGGGAGTCATGAACACTGAAGCTTTCTTT.